This T cell receptor beta chain was identified during a study of shared clonotypes between healthy human individuals. CDR3 length equals 14 residues. V was shortened by 2 bases and J by 4 bases, with 9 bases between the two germline ends. Germline V CDR1 and CDR2: SNHLY, FYNNEI. This clone was recorded only once. This sample includes further DNA sequences coding for the same CDR3. TCRdb's copy holds only in-frame clones and misses some; the assay was immunoSEQ multiplex PCR. The sample includes roughly 2,300,000 clones, approximately 90% of them seen just once. The sequenced sample consisted of naive CD4+ T cells from PBMCs. Subset here: CD45RA+ positively selected. The receptor was isolated from a man between 18 and 29 years old in good health. Some clones in this sample may be carry-over from other donors' samples. This chain uses TRBV2 with TRBJ1-5; the D gene is possibly TRBD1 (5 bases). The CDR3 is CASSEQGRNQPQHF. In DNA form, the CDR3 reads TGTGCCAGCAGTGAACAGGGAAGGAATCAGCCCCAGCATTTT.